The rows below give T cell receptor beta chains drawn from one sample of a study of shared clonotypes between healthy human individuals. The repertoire was sequenced with immunoSEQ multiplex PCR; TCRdb's copy has only in-frame clones and lacks some. The sample holds over a million clones; about 96% are singletons and the top ten take approximately 1.1%. Sequencing input: naive CD4+ T cells sorted from blood. These receptors all stem from a man aged 25 to 40 in good health. CDR3s include the opening cysteine and the closing phenylalanine or tryptophan.

CDR3 protein	J gene	V gene
CASSLGGRDTQYF	TRBJ2-3	TRBV5-1
CASSPQGENIQYF	TRBJ2-4	TRBV5-1
CASSLLANTGELFF	TRBJ2-2	TRBV5-1
CASGAGLATGELFF	TRBJ2-2	TRBV16
CASTRFRGDTQYF	TRBJ2-3	TRBV6-5
CASSLDWAQNTEAFF	TRBJ1-1	TRBV4-2
CASRRDFTTDTQYF	TRBJ2-3	TRBV27
CASSIPGRSVYEQYF	TRBJ2-7	TRBV19
CASSVNRGGNQPQHF	TRBJ1-5	TRBV19
CASSLNVRVSETQYF	TRBJ2-5	TRBV5-1
CASSNSGGTNEKLFF	TRBJ1-4	TRBV18